What follows are 21 T cell receptor beta chains derived from one specimen sequenced in a study of blood T cell repertoires in COVID-19. Profiling relied on immunoSEQ multiplex PCR, and the TCRdb table lists in-frame clones only, not all of them. The table shows a few hundred thousand clones, with about nine tenths occurring only once. Sequencing input: PBMCs or T cells enriched from blood (not recorded which). These receptors all stem from a woman in her 40s with acute COVID-19.

This rearrangement joins TRBV19 to TRBJ2-7; D not resolved. V was cut by 11 bases and J by 2 bases, with 25 bases left in between. Germline assignment: CDR1 LNHDA and CDR2 SQIVND (reference sequence). The CDR3 runs 16 residues. The CDR3: CAPRPEFWAPTYEQYF. CDR3 DNA sequence: TGTGCCCCCAGGCCAGAGTTCTGGGCGCCGACCTACGAGCAGTACTTC.

This clone has a handful of counts. The chain combines TRBV24-1 with TRBJ2-1; no reliable D call. This CDR3 contains 11 residues. The germline V and J ends were trimmed by 6 bases and 6 bases, with 5 bases remaining between them. The germline V gene encodes CDR1 KGHDR and CDR2 SFDVKD. For the CDR3, the DNA is TGTGCCACCAGTCGTTCCAATGAGCAGTTCTTC. Translated, it gives CATSRSNEQFF.

Ten or more counts support this clone. The J gene is TRBJ2-2, the V gene TRBV11-2, with 7 bases identical to TRBD1. The length of the CDR3 is 17 residues. Unmatched junction bases numbered 13, after V lost 9 bases and J lost 0 bases. CDR1 is SGHAT and CDR2 is FQNNGV in the germline V gene. The CDR3 region is CASSGGQSYANTGELFF. The CDR3 DNA follows: TGTGCCAGTAGTGGGGGACAGAGCTACGCGAACACCGGGGAGCTGTTTTTT.

This sequence joins TRBV14 and TRBJ2-7, with D perhaps TRBD2 (5 bases). V lost 4 bases and J 2 bases, leaving 12 bases between the germline ends. Per germline, CDR1 SGHDN and CDR2 FVKESK. This CDR3 comprises 14 residues. CDR3: CASSRRRTAYEQYV. The CDR3 bases are TGTGCCAGCAGCCGCCGGAGGACCGCCTACGAGCAGTACGTC.

The CDR3 loop is CASSPAGEGWYGYTF. DNA of the CDR3: TGCGCCAGCAGCCCCGCAGGGGAAGGGTGGTATGGCTACACCTTC. The chain recombines TRBV4-3 with TRBJ1-2; TRBD1 might be the D (6 bases). Germline-derived CDR1 and CDR2 are LGHNA and YSLEER. V lost 4 bases, J lost 5 bases, and 17 bases lay in between. The CDR3 length is 15 residues.

This clone was counted a few times. This chain links TRBV27 with TRBJ2-7; D is perhaps TRBD1 (5 bases). V was trimmed by 7 bases and J by 3 bases, leaving 16 bases between them. CDR1 MNHEY and CDR2 SMNVEV come from the germline V gene (reference sequence). The CDR3 runs 14 residues. This CDR3 is CASTPGKGNYEQYF. In nucleotides, the CDR3 is TGTGCCAGCACCCCAGGGAAGGGGAACTACGAGCAGTACTTC.

The rearrangement uses TRBV15 and TRBJ1-1, with 7 bases that match TRBD1. Germline V gene lookup returns CDR1 LNHNV and CDR2 YYDKDF (reference sequence). Trimming removed 5 bases from V and 4 bases from J; junction bases left unmatched: 4. The CDR3 has 13 residues. Here the CDR3 reads CATSATGFTEAFF. In DNA form, the CDR3 reads TGTGCCACCAGCGCGACAGGGTTCACTGAAGCTTTCTTT.

The chain has TRBV6-2 or TRBV6-3 and TRBJ1-5; 7 bases agree with TRBD1. Germline CDR1 is MNHEY and CDR2 is SVGEGT. V shed 3 bases, J shed 6 bases, and the junction held 5 bases outside the gene matches. This CDR3 is built from 14 residues. This CDR3 is CASSYEGAVQPQHF. As DNA, the CDR3 is TGTGCCAGCAGTTATGAGGGGGCGGTTCAGCCCCAGCATTTT.

The rearrangement uses TRBV27 and TRBJ2-5, with 11 bases matching TRBD1. CDR3 size: 18 residues. Germline CDR1 and CDR2: MNHEY and SMNVEV (reference sequence). V was pared by 6 bases and J by 2 bases, with 14 bases of the junction left unmatched. CDR3 sequence: CASSILRHGTGGQETQYF. CDR3 nucleotides: TGTGCCAGCAGCATCTTGAGGCATGGGACAGGGGGACAAGAGACCCAGTACTTC.

J is TRBJ1-2 and V is TRBV27; 9 nucleotides line up with TRBD1. The junction had 4 bases not matched to a gene; V was cut back by 5 bases and J by 0 bases. Germline V gene lookup returns CDR1 MNHEY and CDR2 SMNVEV (reference sequence). There are 15 residues in the CDR3. The CDR3 bases are TGTGCCAGCAGTAGAACAGGGGGCGCTAACTATGGCTACACCTTC. Translation: CASSRTGGANYGYTF.

The chain couples TRBV18 to TRBJ2-1; maybe TRBD2 (6 bases). This CDR3 has 15 residues. The germline V and J ends were trimmed by 6 bases and 0 bases, with 12 bases remaining between them. Germline loops: CDR1 KGHSH, CDR2 LQKENI. CDR3 in DNA: TGTGCCAGCTCCCTTTTAGCGGCCTCCTACAATGAGCAGTTCTTC. It is translated as CASSLLAASYNEQFF.

The rearrangement links TRBV7-2 to TRBJ1-5, with a possible D match to TRBD1 (6 bases). V gave up 5 bases and J gave up 4 bases, with 12 bases separating them. Germline CDR1 is SGHTA and CDR2 is FQGNSA. The CDR3 is 14 amino acids. CDR3 amino acids: CASSPGTRNQPQHF. In nucleotides, the CDR3 is TGTGCCAGCAGCCCCGGGACAAGAAATCAGCCCCAGCATTTT.

The chain uses TRBV12-3 or TRBV12-4 and TRBJ1-5; a weak D match, TRBD1 (5 bases). This CDR3 spans 12 amino acids. Trimming stripped 1 base from V and 7 bases from J, with 5 bases between. CDR3 in amino acids: CASSLGGQPQHF. In DNA, the CDR3 is TGTGCCAGCAGTTTAGGGGGCCAGCCCCAGCATTTT.

J is TRBJ2-3 and V is TRBV14, with D unclear. V was cut by 3 bases and J by 1 base, with 11 bases left in between. Germline CDR1 and CDR2: SGHDN and FVKESK. The CDR3 totals 15 residues. CDR3 in DNA: TGTGCCAGCAGCCACCGTTTCTCTGGCACAGATACGCAGTATTTT. As protein: CASSHRFSGTDTQYF.

The chain joins TRBV10-2 to TRBJ2-7; maybe TRBD1 (6 bases). The CDR3 extends over 12 amino acids. CDR1 is WSHSY, CDR2 SAAADI, per germline. V lost 4 bases and J lost 6, with 10 bases in between. CDR3 in amino acids: CASSVDRTEQYV. DNA of the CDR3: TGCGCCAGCAGTGTGGACAGAACCGAGCAGTACGTC.

This sequence joins TRBV5-1 and TRBJ1-6, with D tentatively TRBD1 (6 bases). CDR3 length equals 14 residues. V shed 5 bases and J shed 5 bases, with 11 bases lying between them. Per germline, CDR1 SGHRS and CDR2 YFSETQ. CDR3 protein: CASREGQNNSPLHF. CDR3 nucleotide sequence: TGCGCCAGCAGAGAAGGACAGAATAATTCACCCCTCCACTTT.

The chain combines TRBV6-1 with TRBJ2-7; D is undetermined. Germline V lookup: CDR1 MNHNS, CDR2 SASEGT. Trimming removed 1 base at V and 3 bases at J, with 10 bases between. The CDR3 loop spans 14 amino acids. CDR3 in DNA: TGTGCCAGCAGTGAAGGGAGCTATCGCTACGAGCAGTACTTC. This sequence encodes CASSEGSYRYEQYF.

A remark on this clone: The germline gene is not matched at one end of the junction; a read error may be the cause. The chain joins TRBV2 to TRBJ2-6; D call uncertain. The length of the CDR3 is 15 residues. From germline, CDR1 is SNHLY and CDR2 FYNNEI. This CDR3 is CASSEFLSRANVLTF. CDR3 sequence (DNA): TGTGCCAGCAGTGAGTTTCTCTCTCGGGCCAACGTCCTGACTTTC.

With regard to this clone: Other DNA sequences in this specimen translate into the identical CDR3. The chain carries TRBV7-9 and TRBJ2-5; a possible D gene is TRBD1 (6 bases). This CDR3 comprises 14 residues. The germline CDR1 and CDR2 sequences are SEHNR and FQNEAQ (reference sequence). Trimming cost V 3 bases and J 0 bases, with 8 bases left between them. CDR3 region: CASSFRTDQETQYF. The CDR3, as DNA: TGTGCCAGCAGCTTTCGGACAGACCAAGAGACCCAGTACTTC.

The chain has TRBV29-1 and TRBJ2-7, with 10 bases lining up with TRBD2. V lost 8 bases, J lost 5 bases, and 9 bases stayed unmatched. In germline, CDR1 is SQVTM, CDR2 ANQGSEA. The CDR3 runs to 13 residues. The CDR3 DNA reads as TGCAGCACCCCGGGACTAGCGATCCACGAGCAGTACTTC. Protein sequence: CSTPGLAIHEQYF.

V gene TRBV7-9 combines with J gene TRBJ2-6, with TRBD1 matching over 8 bases. The CDR3 is made up of 15 amino acids. Germline V gives CDR1 SEHNR, CDR2 FQNEAQ (reference sequence). V lost 2 bases to trimming and J lost 11 bases; unmatched junction nucleotides: 8. CDR3 bases: TGTGCCAGCAGCTTATTGAGGACAGGGTACCACGTCCTGACTTTC. Residues: CASSLLRTGYHVLTF.